The 11 T cell receptor beta chains in this list originate from one sample, sequenced in a study of T cell responses to AZD1222 COVID-19 vaccine. Clones were read by immunoSEQ multiplex PCR, and TCRdb kept only the in-frame ones, dropping some. The profile covers 90,000 to 120,000 clones, with approximately 86% appearing a single time and 3% to 3.5% taken by the ten largest. Here the sequenced sample was peripheral blood, taken on day 0 of AZD1222 vaccination. These receptors were taken from an adult in good health.

The V call is TRBV7-2, the J call TRBJ2-2, with D unresolved. This CDR3 is built from 16 residues. Trimming pared 5 bases from V and 5 bases from J, leaving 18 bases between. CDR1 is SGHTA and CDR2 is FQGNSA in the germline V gene. CDR3 residues: CASSPPSSLSTGELFF. As DNA, the CDR3 is TGTGCCAGCAGCCCCCCATCCAGCCTTAGTACCGGGGAGCTGTTTTTT.

The V and J genes are TRBV18 and TRBJ2-3; no definite D call. CDR1 and CDR2 (germline): KGHSH, LQKENI. The ends were cut back, 2 bases at V and 4 bases at J, with 13 bases in the middle. CDR3 length: 15 amino acids. CDR3 protein: CASSPSRSKADTQYF. As DNA, the CDR3 is TGTGCCAGCTCACCATCTCGGAGTAAGGCAGATACGCAGTATTTT.

The rearrangement uses TRBV11-2 and TRBJ1-1, with D hard to call. This CDR3 is built from 13 residues. Trimming shortened V by 5 bases and J by 3 bases, and 10 bases separated the two germline ends. The germline V gene encodes CDR1 SGHAT and CDR2 FQNNGV. Written as DNA, the CDR3 is TGTGCCAGCAGCCCCCCCGGGGACACTGAAGCTTTCTTT. This gives the protein CASSPPGDTEAFF. Variable domain in full (rest from reference TRBV11-2 and TRBJ1-1): EAGVAQSPRYKIIEKRQSVAFWCNPISGHATLYWYQQILGQGPKLLIQFQNNGVVDDSQLPKDRFSAERLKGVDSTLKIQPAKLEDSAVYLCASSPPGDTEAFFGQGTRLTVV.

V usage is TRBV11-3 and J usage is TRBJ2-1; D may correspond to TRBD1 or TRBD2 (5 bases each). This CDR3 comprises 17 residues. With 5 bases removed from V and 5 bases from J, the gap between germline ends came to 22 bases. Germline V gene lookup returns CDR1 SGHNT and CDR2 YENEEA. CDR3 loop: CASSQSMFGTLDNEQFF. The DNA for the CDR3 is TGTGCCAGCAGCCAAAGCATGTTTGGGACCCTAGACAATGAGCAGTTCTTC. Complete variable domain (other parts from reference TRBV11-3 and TRBJ2-1): EAGVVQSPRYKIIEKKQPVAFWCNPISGHNTLYWYLQNLGQGPELLIRYENEEAVDDSQLPKDRFSAERLKGVDSTLKIQPAELGDSAVYLCASSQSMFGTLDNEQFFGPGTRLTVL.

Here the CDR3 DNA reads TGTGCCAGCACCCCCGGACCCCTCTCTGGAAACACCATATATTTT. Translated: CASTPGPLSGNTIYF. The chain combines TRBV6-6 with TRBJ1-3; D is uncertain. Looked up from germline, CDR1 is MNHNY and CDR2 is SVGAGI (reference sequence). The CDR3 has 15 residues. The ends were cut back, 7 bases at V and 0 bases at J, with 13 bases in the middle.

V is TRBV7-2 and J is TRBJ1-5; D uncertain. The CDR3 has 14 residues. The V end was cut by 3 bases, the J end by 4 bases, with 10 bases between. The germline V gene has CDR1 SGHTA and CDR2 FQGNSA. The CDR3 nucleotides read TGTGCCAGCAGCTTCGGGCGGAAAAATCAGCCCCAGCATTTT. It yields the protein CASSFGRKNQPQHF.

The rearrangement joins TRBV7-2 to TRBJ1-6; 10 bases match TRBD1. V was pared by 5 bases and J by 14 bases, with 12 bases of the junction left unmatched. Looked up from germline, CDR1 is SGHTA and CDR2 is FQGNSA. The CDR3 totals 15 residues. CDR3 amino acids: CASSPTGTGVSALHF. The CDR3 DNA is TGTGCCAGCAGCCCTACCGGGACAGGGGTTTCGGCCCTCCACTTT. The whole variable domain, remainder taken from reference TRBV7-2 and TRBJ1-6, is GAGVSQSPSNKVTEKGKDVELRCDPISGHTALYWYRQSLGQGLEFLIYFQGNSAPDKSGLPSDRFSAERTGGSVSTLTIQRTQQEDSAVYLCASSPTGTGVSALHFGNGTRLTVT.

This sequence joins TRBV18 and TRBJ1-1; no clear D. Per germline, CDR1 KGHSH and CDR2 LQKENI. V was clipped by 2 bases and J by 11 bases, with 12 bases between them. This CDR3 is 12 amino acids long. This CDR3 is CASSPSLWEAFF. CDR3 DNA: TGTGCCAGCTCACCATCTCTTTGGGAGGCTTTCTTT.

The chain joins TRBV28 to TRBJ2-4, with 7 positions matching TRBD2. The CDR3 runs to 14 residues. Trimming cost V 4 bases and J 8 bases; bases outside gene matches: 8. Germline CDR1 and CDR2: MDHEN and SYDVKM. The CDR3 here is CASSSGPGGDIQYF. In nucleotides, the CDR3 is TGTGCCAGCAGTTCCGGGCCGGGGGGTGACATTCAGTACTTC.

This chain links TRBV5-1 with TRBJ1-3; D not certain. The CDR3 totals 15 residues. The V end was cut by 1 base, the J end by 3 bases, with 11 bases between. CDR1 is SGHRS and CDR2 is YFSETQ in the germline V gene. CDR3 in amino acids: CASSLNAQFGNTIYF. The CDR3 bases are TGCGCCAGCAGCTTGAATGCACAGTTTGGAAACACCATATATTTT. Full variable domain (missing parts from reference TRBV5-1 and TRBJ1-3): KAGVTQTPRYLIKTRGQQVTLSCSPISGHRSVSWYQQTPGQGLQFLFEYFSETQRNKGNFPGRFSGRQFSNSRSEMNVSTLELGDSALYLCASSLNAQFGNTIYFGEGSWLTVV.

The CDR3 spells CASSPGQGNSPLHF. The CDR3 DNA is TGCGCCAGCAGCCCTGGACAGGGGAACTCACCCCTCCACTTT. The J gene is TRBJ1-6, the V gene TRBV5-1, with TRBD1 matching over 9 bases. The CDR3 is made up of 14 amino acids. The J segment lost 10 bases and the V segment lost 4 bases, leaving 6 bases of the junction unmatched. Germline lookup yields CDR1 SGHRS and CDR2 YFSETQ.